The 28 T cell receptor beta chains below come from one sample, sequenced in a study of shared clonotypes between healthy human individuals (dated by TCRdb to about 2020). CD8 naive samples consisted of CD45RO-negative cells that were positively selected for CCR7, yielding a CD45RA+CCR7+ population without TemRA cells. Receptors were amplified or captured by the immunoSEQ multiplex PCR assay. This is the immuneACCESS table as TCRdb keeps it, with only in-frame sequences that have V and J called. A part of the clones is gone; compared with another copy, unresolved V genes explain less than half, and the rest is unexplained. The sample yields millions of clones; roughly 91% were counted once. In total, the top ten clones hold 1.5% to 2% of the sample. Sequenced material: naive CD8+ T cells from PBMCs. In light of the paper, this sample's cell subset or site label describes: CD45RA+CCR7+. The receptor set was obtained from a man younger than 30 in good health. Some clones in this sample may be carry-over from other donors' samples.

V is TRBV7-9 and J is TRBJ2-7, with D possibly TRBD2 on 6 matching bases. Trimming removed 8 bases from V and 4 bases from J, with 21 bases in between. This CDR3 is built from 15 residues. Germline V gene lookup returns CDR1 SEHNR and CDR2 FQNEAQ (reference sequence). The CDR3 loop reads CASEGSGSLAYEQYF. The DNA of the CDR3 is TGTGCCAGCGAAGGTAGCGGATCACTTGCGTACGAGCAGTACTTC.

This clone was seen only a few times. The rearrangement links TRBV29-1 to TRBJ2-7; 9 bases agree with TRBD1. V trimming: 3 bases; J trimming: 5 bases; junction bases outside the gene matches: 2. The CDR3 contains 12 residues. Germline V gene data show CDR1 as SQVTM and CDR2 as ANQGSEA. CDR3 amino acids: CSVDGTGNEQYF. The CDR3 region has the DNA TGCAGCGTTGACGGGACAGGGAACGAGCAGTACTTC.

J is TRBJ2-7 and V is TRBV4-3; TRBD2 agrees at 9 bases. The CDR3 is made up of 18 amino acids. After removal of 1 base from V and 0 bases from J, the junction contained 10 bases not matched to a gene. Germline V lookup: CDR1 LGHNA, CDR2 YSLEER. In DNA form, the CDR3 reads TGCGCCAGCAGCCAAGGGAGTTGGGCTAGCGGGGACTCCTACGAGCAGTACTTC. Its protein product is CASSQGSWASGDSYEQYF.

The J gene is TRBJ1-4, the V gene TRBV4-1; D gene uncertain. There are 16 residues in the CDR3. CDR1 and CDR2 (germline): MGHRA, YSYEKL. Trimming took 1 base from V and 6 from J, leaving 15 bases between them. This CDR3 is CASSQVGGVGDEKLFF. The CDR3 DNA reads as TGCGCCAGCAGCCAAGTGGGCGGGGTTGGAGATGAAAAACTGTTTTTT.

V gene TRBV19 combines with J gene TRBJ2-1, with D perhaps given as TRBD1 or TRBD2 (6 bases each). The germline V gene encodes CDR1 LNHDA and CDR2 SQIVND (reference sequence). With 3 bases removed from V and 12 bases from J, the gap between germline ends came to 18 bases. The CDR3 covers 14 residues. CDR3 protein: CASSISPGARGQFF. In nucleotides, the CDR3 is TGTGCCAGTAGTATTAGTCCGGGGGCGCGGGGGCAGTTCTTC.

This clone has just one count. J is TRBJ2-7 and V is TRBV29-1; 10 bases align to TRBD1. The CDR3 consists of 14 residues. Germline CDR1 is SQVTM and CDR2 is ANQGSEA. With 2 bases clipped from V and 5 bases from J, the junction kept 6 bases outside the gene matches. The CDR3 sequence is CSVEKGQGFHEQYF. CDR3 in DNA: TGCAGCGTTGAAAAGGGACAGGGGTTCCACGAGCAGTACTTC.

This clone showed up just a few times. The chain combines TRBV27 with TRBJ1-1; D call uncertain. The CDR3 totals 14 residues. Trimming left V 2 bases short and J 0 bases short, with 7 bases between. Germline CDR1 is MNHEY and CDR2 is SMNVEV (reference sequence). The CDR3 reads CASSLKWLNTEAFF. The CDR3 DNA follows: TGTGCCAGCAGTTTAAAGTGGCTGAACACTGAAGCTTTCTTT.

The rearrangement links TRBV7-2 to TRBJ2-3; unclear D gene. The germline gives CDR1 SGHTA, CDR2 FQGNSA. The CDR3 consists of 15 residues. V gave up 5 bases and J gave up 4 bases, with 16 bases separating them. The chain's CDR3 is CASSPRSYLPDTQYF. CDR3 nucleotide sequence: TGTGCCAGCAGCCCCAGAAGCTATCTACCAGATACGCAGTATTTT. Combining the CDR3 with reference TRBV7-2 and TRBJ2-3 gives the whole variable domain GAGVSQSPSNKVTEKGKDVELRCDPISGHTALYWYRQSLGQGLEFLIYFQGNSAPDKSGLPSDRFSAERTGGSVSTLTIQRTQQEDSAVYLCASSPRSYLPDTQYFGPGTRLTVL.

As to this clone: The identical CDR3 is also encoded by other nucleotide sequences in the sample. The genes are TRBV5-6 and TRBJ2-7, with no clear D. The CDR3 length is 12 residues. Per germline, CDR1 SGHDT and CDR2 YYEEEE. Deletions cut 4 bases from V and 4 bases from J, with 9 bases between. CDR3 loop: CASSLGVYEQYF. The CDR3, as DNA: TGTGCCAGCAGCCTAGGAGTGTACGAGCAGTACTTC.

As regards this clone: The same CDR3 can be traced to other DNA sequences in this sample. The rearrangement joins TRBV28 to TRBJ2-7; a possible D gene is TRBD1 (6 bases). The germline gives CDR1 MDHEN, CDR2 SYDVKM. The CDR3 has 13 amino acids. V dropped 5 bases and J dropped 0 bases, with 8 bases sitting between them. CDR3 DNA: TGTGCCAGCAGTCGGACAGCCTCCTACGAGCAGTACTTC. The encoded protein is CASSRTASYEQYF.

As regards this clone: This sample includes further DNA sequences coding for the same CDR3. The chain has TRBV6-5 and TRBJ2-7, with 9 bases identical to TRBD1. V trimming: 2 bases; J trimming: 3 bases; junction bases outside the gene matches: 2. Germline V gene lookup returns CDR1 MNHEY and CDR2 SVGAGI. This CDR3 is 14 amino acids long. CDR3 residues: CASSYGQGYYEQYF. CDR3 bases: TGTGCCAGCAGTTACGGACAGGGGTACTACGAGCAGTACTTC.

This clone was detected only once. V gene TRBV7-9 combines with J gene TRBJ2-7, with 7 nucleotides matching TRBD1. The CDR3 is 15 residues long. With V trimmed by 5 bases and J by 3 bases, 10 bases remained unmatched. Per germline, CDR1 SEHNR and CDR2 FQNEAQ (reference sequence). The CDR3 here is CASSPPPGQYYEQYF. The CDR3 bases are TGTGCCAGCAGCCCCCCACCGGGACAGTACTACGAGCAGTACTTC.

A remark on this clone: Other nucleotide sequences in the sample specify the same CDR3. V gene TRBV9 combines with J gene TRBJ2-7; TRBD2 agrees at 10 bases. This CDR3 contains 14 residues. The germline gives CDR1 SGDLS, CDR2 YYNGEE. The trim removed 0 bases at V and 5 bases at J, leaving 2 bases unmatched. CDR3 residues: CASSVAAGGNEQYF. The DNA of the CDR3 is TGTGCCAGCAGCGTAGCAGCGGGAGGGAACGAGCAGTACTTC.

The rearrangement joins TRBV5-4 to TRBJ2-3; TRBD2 matches 8 bases. CDR3 length equals 14 residues. Germline-derived CDR1 and CDR2 are SGHNT and YYREEE (reference sequence). V lost 7 bases to trimming and J lost 2 bases; unmatched junction nucleotides: 6. CDR3 loop: CASPGGPNTDTQYF. The CDR3 DNA follows: TGTGCCAGCCCGGGAGGGCCTAACACAGATACGCAGTATTTT.

This clone has just one count. This chain links TRBV28 with TRBJ1-1, with TRBD1 matching over 7 bases. Trimming removed 5 bases from V and 4 bases from J; junction bases left unmatched: 16. Looked up from germline, CDR1 is MDHEN and CDR2 is SYDVKM. CDR3 length: 17 amino acids. In DNA, the CDR3 is TGTGCCAGCAGTCCCCCGACAGGGATCAGAAGAGGCACTGAAGCTTTCTTT. This translates into CASSPPTGIRRGTEAFF.

The V call is TRBV5-8, the J call TRBJ2-2, with D tentatively TRBD1 or TRBD2 (5 bases each). Trimming removed 5 bases at V and 4 bases at J, with 18 bases between. The CDR3 is 16 residues long. The germline CDR1 and CDR2 sequences are SGHTS and YDEGEE. The CDR3 DNA reads TGTGCCAGCAGTTTGTATGGGGGAGAGGGCACCGGGGAGCTGTTTTTT. It encodes CASSLYGGEGTGELFF. Complete variable domain (other parts from reference TRBV5-8 and TRBJ2-2): EAGVTQSPTHLIKTRGQQATLRCSPISGHTSVYWYQQALGLGLQFLLWYDEGEERNRGNFPPRFSGRQFPNYSSELNVNALELEDSALYLCASSLYGGEGTGELFFGEGSRLTVL.

The rearrangement links TRBV2 to TRBJ2-1, with 8 bases identical to TRBD2. Germline trimming cut 8 bases from V and 1 base from J; bases unmatched to any gene: 4. The CDR3 sequence is 14 residues long. Germline V gene data show CDR1 as SNHLY and CDR2 as FYNNEI. CDR3 in amino acids: CASVSGSSYNEQFF. The CDR3 region has the DNA TGTGCCAGCGTGAGCGGGAGTTCCTACAATGAGCAGTTCTTC.

This sequence joins TRBV29-1 and TRBJ1-2; perhaps TRBD1 as D (5 bases). V was shortened by 8 bases and J by 4 bases, with 14 bases between the two germline ends. The CDR3 covers 12 residues. Germline assignment: CDR1 SQVTM and CDR2 ANQGSEA. CDR3 nucleotide sequence: TGCAGCCTCAGGGACCAGTTCTATGGCTACACCTTC. Translation gives CSLRDQFYGYTF.

The rearrangement uses TRBV7-9 and TRBJ2-2, with D perhaps matching TRBD1 (5 bases). This CDR3 is 17 amino acids long. Between the trimmed V and J ends, which lost 1 base and 5 bases, there was a span of 17 bases. The germline gives CDR1 SEHNR, CDR2 FQNEAQ (reference sequence). The CDR3 nucleotides read TGTGCCAGCAGCTTAGTCGCTGTGGGGCGAGTGACCGGGGAGCTGTTTTTT. This translates into CASSLVAVGRVTGELFF.

The table lists this clone with a few counts. The sample carries other DNA sequences with the same CDR3. V and J are TRBV27 and TRBJ1-1; tentatively, D is TRBD1 (6 bases). This CDR3 has 11 amino acids. CDR1 MNHEY and CDR2 SMNVEV come from the germline V gene (reference sequence). V was trimmed by 6 bases and J by 8 bases, leaving 10 bases between them. CDR3 region: CASRRGGEAFF. The CDR3 bases are TGTGCCAGCAGGAGAGGGGGGGAAGCTTTCTTT.

The V call is TRBV2, the J call TRBJ2-7, with TRBD2 matching 7 bases. J lost 3 bases, V lost 4 bases, and 6 bases had no gene match. This CDR3 contains 14 residues. Germline V gene sequence: CDR1 SNHLY, CDR2 FYNNEI. The CDR3 DNA sequence: TGTGCCAGCAGTGGTGGACTAGGGAGCTACGAGCAGTACTTC. It codes for CASSGGLGSYEQYF. The full variable domain, in which reference TRBV2 and TRBJ2-7 provide the parts outside the CDR3, is EPEVTQTPSHQVTQMGQEVILRCVPISNHLYFYWYRQILGQKVEFLVSFYNNEISEKSEIFDDQFSVERPDGSNFTLKIRSTKLEDSAMYFCASSGGLGSYEQYFGPGTRLTVT.

This rearrangement joins TRBV11-2 to TRBJ2-1; 14 bases line up with TRBD2. Germline trimming cut 4 bases from V and 8 bases from J; bases unmatched to any gene: 4. Germline assignment: CDR1 SGHAT and CDR2 FQNNGV. The CDR3 length is 15 residues. CDR3 amino acids: CASSSGTSGRHEQFF. In nucleotides, the CDR3 is TGTGCCAGCAGCTCCGGGACTAGCGGGAGACATGAGCAGTTCTTC.

The CDR3 loop is CASSPHGTSAYEQYF. As DNA, the CDR3 is TGTGCCAGCAGCCCCCATGGGACTAGCGCCTACGAGCAGTACTTC. The V and J genes are TRBV21-1 and TRBJ2-7; the table calls TRBD2, which could not be checked here. TRBV21-1 is designated a pseudogene. The CDR3 sequence is 15 residues long.

The chain carries TRBV29-1 and TRBJ2-7; D not certain. V was trimmed by 5 bases and J by 2 bases, leaving 7 bases between them. The CDR3 length is 11 residues. Looked up from germline, CDR1 is SQVTM and CDR2 is ANQGSEA. CDR3 sequence (DNA): TGCAGCGTTTACTCGACCTACGAGCAGTACTTC. Translated: CSVYSTYEQYF.

The chain combines TRBV10-2 with TRBJ2-7; D is uncertain. V lost 9 bases, J lost 3 bases, and 15 bases lay in between. Per the germline V gene, CDR1 is WSHSY and CDR2 is SAAADI. The CDR3 runs 13 residues. The CDR3 loop reads CASSIPYIYEQYF. The CDR3 DNA sequence: TGCGCCAGTAGCATACCGTACATCTACGAGCAGTACTTC.

V and J are TRBV27 and TRBJ2-7; 9 bases agree with TRBD1. The CDR3 has 15 residues. The germline V gene has CDR1 MNHEY and CDR2 SMNVEV (reference sequence). Trimming cost V 5 bases and J 6 bases; bases outside gene matches: 11. This CDR3 is CASSPWDREIPEQYF. CDR3 DNA sequence: TGTGCCAGCAGTCCTTGGGACAGGGAGATCCCCGAGCAGTACTTC.

The chain carries TRBV7-2 and TRBJ2-3; 9 nucleotides agree with TRBD1. Germline V CDR1 and CDR2: SGHTA, FQGNSA. After removal of 4 bases from V and 2 bases from J, the junction contained 4 bases not matched to a gene. CDR3 length equals 15 residues. The CDR3 DNA follows: TGTGCCAGCAGCTCACAGGGGGCTTTCACAGATACGCAGTATTTT. Protein sequence: CASSSQGAFTDTQYF.

This sequence joins TRBV28 and TRBJ1-2; 7 nucleotides align to TRBD1. After removal of 1 base from V and 4 bases from J, the junction contained 6 bases not matched to a gene. CDR3 length equals 15 residues. Per germline, CDR1 MDHEN and CDR2 SYDVKM. CDR3 in DNA: TGTGCCAGCAGTTTATCATTGCGGGACAGCTATGGCTACACCTTC. This encodes CASSLSLRDSYGYTF.